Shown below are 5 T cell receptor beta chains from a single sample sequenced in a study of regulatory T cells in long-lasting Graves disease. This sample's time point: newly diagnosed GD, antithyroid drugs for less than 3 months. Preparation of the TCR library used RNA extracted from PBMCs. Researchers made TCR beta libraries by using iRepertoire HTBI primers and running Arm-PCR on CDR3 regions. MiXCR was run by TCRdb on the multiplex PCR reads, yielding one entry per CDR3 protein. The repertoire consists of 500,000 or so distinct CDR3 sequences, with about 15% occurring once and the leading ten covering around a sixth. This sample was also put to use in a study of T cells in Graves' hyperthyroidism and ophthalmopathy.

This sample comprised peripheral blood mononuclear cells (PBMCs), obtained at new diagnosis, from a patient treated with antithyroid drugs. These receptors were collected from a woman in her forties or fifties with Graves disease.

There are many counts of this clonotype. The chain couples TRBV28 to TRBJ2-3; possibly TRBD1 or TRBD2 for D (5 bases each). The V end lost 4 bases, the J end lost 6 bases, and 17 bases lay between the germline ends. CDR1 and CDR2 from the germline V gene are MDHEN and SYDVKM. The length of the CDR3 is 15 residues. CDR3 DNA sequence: TGTGCCAGCAGTTCACCCAGCGGAGAGGGGGATACGCAGTATTTT. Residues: CASSSPSGEGDTQYF.

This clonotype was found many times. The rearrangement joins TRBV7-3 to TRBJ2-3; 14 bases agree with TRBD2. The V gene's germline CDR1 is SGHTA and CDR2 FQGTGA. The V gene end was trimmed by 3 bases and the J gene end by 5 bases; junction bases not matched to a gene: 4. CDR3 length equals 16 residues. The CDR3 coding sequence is TGTGCCAGCAGCTTGGGACTAGCGGGAGTGGTAGATACGCAGTATTTT. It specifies CASSLGLAGVVDTQYF.

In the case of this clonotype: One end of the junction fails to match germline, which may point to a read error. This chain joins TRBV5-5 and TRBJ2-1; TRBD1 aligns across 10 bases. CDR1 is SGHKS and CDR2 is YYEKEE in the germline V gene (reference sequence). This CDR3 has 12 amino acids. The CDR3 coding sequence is TGCGCCAGCGGCTTGGGGACAGGGGATAAGTTCTTC. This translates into CASGLGTGDKFF.

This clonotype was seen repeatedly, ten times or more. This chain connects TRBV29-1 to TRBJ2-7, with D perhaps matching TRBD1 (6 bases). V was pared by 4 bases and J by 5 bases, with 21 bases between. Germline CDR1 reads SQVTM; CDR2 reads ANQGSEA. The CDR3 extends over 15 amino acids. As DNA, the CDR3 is TGCAGCGTTGTAGGCGTTGGGCAGGGGTTCAACGAGCAGTACTTC. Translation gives CSVVGVGQGFNEQYF.

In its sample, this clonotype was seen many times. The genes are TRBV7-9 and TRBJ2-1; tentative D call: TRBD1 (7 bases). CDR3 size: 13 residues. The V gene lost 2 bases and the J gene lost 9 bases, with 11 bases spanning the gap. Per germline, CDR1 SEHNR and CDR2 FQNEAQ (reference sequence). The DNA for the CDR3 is TGTGCCAGCAGCTTATCTCAGGGGGGTGAGCAGTTCTTC. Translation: CASSLSQGGEQFF.